This T cell receptor (beta chain) was obtained from a study of control samples from healthy donors and cancer patients. Germline V CDR1 and CDR2: MNHEY, SVGAGI. The CDR3 is 14 amino acids. Trimming pared 9 bases from V and 4 bases from J, leaving 16 bases between. Sequencing was performed with immunoSEQ multiplex PCR; in TCRdb, only in-frame clones are kept and a portion is missing. This sample has around 100,000 clones, with around nine tenths found just once. Sequenced input: PBMCs. The J gene is TRBJ2-1, the V gene TRBV6-5; the D call may be TRBD1 or TRBD2 (5 bases each). The source is a man between 60 and 70 years old with lung cancer. The CDR3 bases are TGTGCCAGTAAACCGGGACCAGGATACAATGAGCAGTTCTTC. Translated, it gives CASKPGPGYNEQFF.